This T cell receptor (beta chain) stems from a study of shared clonotypes between healthy human individuals. Data came from immunoSEQ multiplex PCR; TCRdb stores just in-frame clones and leaves some out. The sample holds roughly 2,500,000 clones; under 95% are singletons and the top ten take around 0.37%. Trimming pared 5 bases from V and 2 bases from J, leaving 3 bases between. CDR3 length: 11 residues. Germline CDR1 SEHNR, CDR2 FQNEAQ (reference sequence). A note on this clone: This same CDR3 is encoded by further DNA sequences in the sample.

The sequence was obtained from a man younger than 35 in good health. Some clones in this sample may be carry-over from other donors' samples. Sequencing used naive CD4+ T cells from PBMCs. Subset: CD45RA+ positively selected. The chain recombines TRBV7-9 with TRBJ1-1, with D hard to call. CDR3 coding DNA: TGTGCCAGCAGCCGTAACACTGAAGCTTTCTTT. Its translation is CASSRNTEAFF.